This T cell receptor (beta chain) came from a study of CD8+CD57+ T cells in acquired aplastic anemia. Overall study: The study obtained an average of around 3.4 ug of DNA from sorted CD4+ and CD8+ cells. Overall study findings and caveats: Both patients and controls carried the same twenty-nine CD8+ CDR3 sequences. CD8+ Simpson's diversity did not differ significantly between patients and controls.

Regarding this clonotype: Its antigen is not known. Relative to the germline gene, one junction end is altered; a read error may explain this.

This CDR3 region has 13 residues. The germline gives CDR1 SEHNR, CDR2 FQNEAQ (reference sequence). For CDR3 and TCR beta VDJ profiling, genomic DNA was the template used. MiXCR, applied by TCRdb to the reads, yields one record per CDR3 protein. The sample records roughly 180,000 distinct CDR3 sequences, 64% being singletons. This clonotype was obtained from a human donor with severe aplastic anemia or a healthy control (not recorded which). V and J are TRBV7-9 and TRBJ2-5; D unresolved. Sequencing was performed on sorted CD4+, CD8+, or CD8+CD57+ T cells (not recorded which) from PBMCs. The CDR3 reads CASSVAGWETQYF. In nucleotides, the CDR3 is TGTGCCAGCAGCGTAGCCGGGTGGGAGACCCAGTACTTC.